This T cell receptor beta chain was identified during a study of neurological immune-mediated disorders. Each CDR3 protein is one row after TCRdb ran MiXCR on the 5' RACE reads. The sample lists tens of thousands of distinct CDR3 sequences; about 2.3% were seen once. Study conclusions and caveats: None of the CDR3 amino acid sequences of expanded clones were shared across subjects, and this suggested private repertoires in all groups.

The germline gives CDR1 SGHRS, CDR2 YFSETQ. The CDR3 extends over 14 amino acids. The ends lost 0 bases at V and 6 bases at J; junction bases unmatched: 2. This clonotype appeared many times. What it recognizes is unknown. The genes are TRBV5-1 and TRBJ2-3; 9 positions agree with TRBD1. The source of this sequence is a man aged 50-60 years with multiple sclerosis. The specimen sequenced was PBMCs. This chain's CDR3 is CASSLGQGVDTQYF. CDR3 coding DNA: TGCGCCAGCAGCTTGGGACAGGGGGTGGATACGCAGTATTTT.